The TCR beta chain described here comes from a study of regulatory T cells in long-lasting Graves disease. Germline loops: CDR1 MNHNS, CDR2 SASEGT. Trimming removed 4 bases at V and 5 bases at J, with 14 bases between. The CDR3 spans 14 residues. This clonotype was found a few times. Specified time point: newly diagnosed GD, antithyroid drugs for less than 3 months. PBMC RNA was the source of the TCR library. Relying on iRepertoire HTBI primers and Arm-PCR of CDR3 regions, the team built TCR beta libraries. TCRdb re-called the multiplex PCR reads with MiXCR, one entry per CDR3 protein. The data show roughly 400,000 distinct CDR3 sequences, about 15% seen once. These data were also reused for a study on T cells in Graves' hyperthyroidism and ophthalmopathy. From that paper: Classification by a 13 V-J model distinguished ophthalmopathy from stable hyperthyroidism.

J is TRBJ1-1 and V is TRBV6-1; D gene ambiguous. The receptor was derived from a woman in her forties with Graves disease. This specimen consisted of peripheral blood mononuclear cells (PBMCs), obtained at new diagnosis, from a patient treated with antithyroid drugs. The CDR3 protein is CASSGIAVPTEAFF. In DNA form, the CDR3 reads TGTGCCAGCAGTGGAATAGCTGTCCCGACTGAAGCTTTCTTT.